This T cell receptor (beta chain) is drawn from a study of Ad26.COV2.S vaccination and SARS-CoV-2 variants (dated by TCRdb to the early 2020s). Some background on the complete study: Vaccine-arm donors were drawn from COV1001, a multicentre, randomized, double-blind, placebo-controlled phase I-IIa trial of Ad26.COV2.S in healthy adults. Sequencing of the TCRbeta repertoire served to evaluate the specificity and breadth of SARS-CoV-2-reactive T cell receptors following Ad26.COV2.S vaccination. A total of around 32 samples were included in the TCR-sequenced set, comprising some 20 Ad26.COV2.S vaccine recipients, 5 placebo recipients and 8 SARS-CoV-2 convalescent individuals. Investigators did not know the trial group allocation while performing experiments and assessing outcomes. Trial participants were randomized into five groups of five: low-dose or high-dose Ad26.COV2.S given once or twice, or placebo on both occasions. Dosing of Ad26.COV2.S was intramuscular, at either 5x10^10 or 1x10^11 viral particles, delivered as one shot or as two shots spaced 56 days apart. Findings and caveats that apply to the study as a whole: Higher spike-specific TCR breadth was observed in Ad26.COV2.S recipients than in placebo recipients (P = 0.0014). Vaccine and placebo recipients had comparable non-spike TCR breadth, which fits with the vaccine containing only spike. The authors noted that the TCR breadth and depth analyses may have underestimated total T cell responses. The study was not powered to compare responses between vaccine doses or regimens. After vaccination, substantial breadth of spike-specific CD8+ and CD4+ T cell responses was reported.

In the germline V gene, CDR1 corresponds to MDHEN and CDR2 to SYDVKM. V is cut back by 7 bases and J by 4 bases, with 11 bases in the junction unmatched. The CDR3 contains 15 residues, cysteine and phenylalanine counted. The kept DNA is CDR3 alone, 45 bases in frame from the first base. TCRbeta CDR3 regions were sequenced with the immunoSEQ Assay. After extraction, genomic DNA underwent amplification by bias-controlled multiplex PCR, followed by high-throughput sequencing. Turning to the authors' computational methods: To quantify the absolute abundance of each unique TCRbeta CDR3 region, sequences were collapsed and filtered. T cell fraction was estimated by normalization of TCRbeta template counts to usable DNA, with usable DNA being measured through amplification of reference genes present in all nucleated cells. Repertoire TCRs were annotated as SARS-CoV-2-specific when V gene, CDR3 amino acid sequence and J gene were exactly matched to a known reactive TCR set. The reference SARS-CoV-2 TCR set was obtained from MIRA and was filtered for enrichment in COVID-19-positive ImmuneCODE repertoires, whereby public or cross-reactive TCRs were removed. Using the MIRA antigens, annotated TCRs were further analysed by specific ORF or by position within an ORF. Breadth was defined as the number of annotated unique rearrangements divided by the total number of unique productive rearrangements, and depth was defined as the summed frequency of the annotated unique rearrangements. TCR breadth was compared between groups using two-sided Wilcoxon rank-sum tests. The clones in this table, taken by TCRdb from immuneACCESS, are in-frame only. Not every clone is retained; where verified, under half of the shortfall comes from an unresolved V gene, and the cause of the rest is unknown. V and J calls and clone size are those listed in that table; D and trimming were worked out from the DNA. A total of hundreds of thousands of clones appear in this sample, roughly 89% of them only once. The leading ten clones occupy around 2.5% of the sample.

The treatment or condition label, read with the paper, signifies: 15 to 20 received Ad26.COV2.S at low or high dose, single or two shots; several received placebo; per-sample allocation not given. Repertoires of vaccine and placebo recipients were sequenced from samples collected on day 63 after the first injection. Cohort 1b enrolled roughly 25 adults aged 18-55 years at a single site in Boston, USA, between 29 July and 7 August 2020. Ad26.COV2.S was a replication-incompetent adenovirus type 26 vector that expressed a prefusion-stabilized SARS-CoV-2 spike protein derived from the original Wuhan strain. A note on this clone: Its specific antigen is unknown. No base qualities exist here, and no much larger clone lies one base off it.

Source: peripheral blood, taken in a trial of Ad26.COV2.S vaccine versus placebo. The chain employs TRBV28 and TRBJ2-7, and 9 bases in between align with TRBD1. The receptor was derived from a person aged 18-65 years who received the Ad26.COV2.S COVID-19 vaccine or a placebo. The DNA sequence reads TGTGCCAGCACTCCTCCGGGACAGGGATGGTACGAGCAGTACTTC. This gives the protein CASTPPGQGWYEQYF. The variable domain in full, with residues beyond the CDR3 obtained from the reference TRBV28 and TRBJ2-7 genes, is DVKVTQSSRYLVKRTGEKVFLECVQDMDHENMFWYRQDPGLGLRLIYFSYDVKMKEKGDIPEGYSVSREKKERFSLILESASTNQTSMYLCASTPPGQGWYEQYFGPGTRLTVT.